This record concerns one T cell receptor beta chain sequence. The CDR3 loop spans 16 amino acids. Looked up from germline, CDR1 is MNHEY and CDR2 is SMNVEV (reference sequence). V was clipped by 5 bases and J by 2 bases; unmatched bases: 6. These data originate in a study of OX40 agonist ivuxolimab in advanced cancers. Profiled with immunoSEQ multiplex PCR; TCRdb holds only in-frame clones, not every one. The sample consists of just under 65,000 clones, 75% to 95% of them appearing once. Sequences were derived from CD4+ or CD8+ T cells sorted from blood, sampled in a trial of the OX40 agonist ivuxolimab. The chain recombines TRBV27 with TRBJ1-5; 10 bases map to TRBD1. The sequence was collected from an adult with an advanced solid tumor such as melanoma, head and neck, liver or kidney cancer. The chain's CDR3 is CASSPGQGGGNQPQHF. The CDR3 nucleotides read TGTGCCAGCAGTCCCGGACAGGGGGGGGGCAATCAGCCCCAGCATTTT.